Presented here are 17 T cell receptor beta chains from one specimen sequenced in a study of T-cell memory formation after mild COVID-19. TCRdb re-called the 5' RACE reads through MiXCR, storing one row per CDR3 protein. The sample holds roughly 80,000 distinct CDR3 sequences, roughly 13% seen once. Sequences were obtained from PBMCs or a T cell subset sorted from them (not recorded which). The receptors shown here come from an adult woman who had mild COVID-19 (a few samples of this study predate the infection). Cell type and time point are not known.

This clonotype was picked up a small number of times. The chain's CDR3 is CASSVTDTQYF. The CDR3 region has the DNA TGTGCCAGCAGCGTGACAGATACGCAGTATTTT. The chain couples TRBV25-1 to TRBJ2-3; no definite D call. Trimming took 6 bases from V and 3 from J, leaving 4 bases between them. Germline V CDR1 and CDR2: MGHDK, SYGVNS. The CDR3 runs to 11 residues.

The rearrangement uses TRBV7-9 and TRBJ2-3; TRBD2 is a possible D gene (5 bases). The CDR3 has 20 residues. The ends were cut back, 0 bases at V and 2 bases at J, with 24 bases in the middle. Germline V lookup: CDR1 SEHNR, CDR2 FQNEAQ (reference sequence). Here the CDR3 DNA reads TGTGCCAGCAGCTTAGCCCCTAGCTGGGCGATGGGGAAAGACACAGATACGCAGTATTTT. Its protein product is CASSLAPSWAMGKDTDTQYF.

The sample holds a few counts of this clonotype. This chain connects TRBV7-3 to TRBJ2-3; 13 nucleotides align to TRBD2. The germline CDR1 and CDR2 sequences are SGHTA and FQGTGA. This CDR3 region has 14 residues. V lost 4 bases to trimming and J lost 5 bases; unmatched junction nucleotides: 0. The CDR3 loop reads CASSWTSGRDTQYF. The CDR3 region has the DNA TGTGCCAGCAGCTGGACTAGCGGGAGAGATACGCAGTATTTT.

This clonotype was detected only a few times. This chain joins TRBV7-9 and TRBJ2-6, with 12 bases that match TRBD1. The germline gives CDR1 SEHNR, CDR2 FQNEAQ (reference sequence). This CDR3 has 17 residues. V trimming: 7 bases; J trimming: 4 bases; junction bases outside the gene matches: 8. CDR3: CASITGQGAVGANVLTF. The CDR3 region has the DNA TGTGCCAGCATCACGGGACAGGGGGCAGTGGGGGCCAACGTCCTGACTTTC.

This clonotype came up a few times. The V call is TRBV6-4, the J call TRBJ2-3; the match to TRBD2 covers 10 bases. The CDR3 totals 15 residues. Trimming at V came to 4 bases and at J to 0 bases, leaving 1 base not matched to a gene. Germline CDR1 and CDR2: MRHNA and SNTAGT. The CDR3 spells CASSATSGSTDTQYF. The CDR3 DNA sequence: TGTGCCAGCAGTGCGACTAGCGGGAGCACAGATACGCAGTATTTT.

This chain links TRBV4-3 with TRBJ1-1; the D gene is possibly TRBD1 (6 bases). V dropped 0 bases and J dropped 8 bases, with 10 bases sitting between them. The CDR3 is 13 amino acids. Germline V CDR1 and CDR2: LGHNA, YSLEER. DNA of the CDR3: TGCGCCAGCAGCCAAGACGGCGACAGGGAAGCTTTCTTT. Translation: CASSQDGDREAFF.

This clonotype was counted a few times. The chain uses TRBV12-3 or TRBV12-4 and TRBJ2-3, with 8 bases fitting TRBD2. The J segment lost 2 bases and the V segment lost 10 bases, leaving 23 bases of the junction unmatched. This CDR3 has 19 amino acids. The CDR3 coding sequence is TGTGCCATTATCTTTTGGGCCGGGGTCGCGGGAGGCCACACAGATACGCAGTATTTT. This translates into CAIIFWAGVAGGHTDTQYF.

The chain uses TRBV19 and TRBJ2-7, with 11 bases matching TRBD1. Germline values: CDR1 LNHDA, CDR2 SQIVND (reference sequence). This CDR3 has 14 residues. V lost 5 bases to trimming and J lost 3 bases; unmatched junction nucleotides: 3. The CDR3 DNA sequence: TGTGCCAGTAGTGCGGGACAGGGGGGCTACGAGCAGTACTTC. This encodes CASSAGQGGYEQYF.

A few counts support this clonotype. The V call is TRBV7-3, the J call TRBJ2-1; tentatively, D is TRBD2 (7 bases). V was clipped by 5 bases and J by 7 bases, with 18 bases between them. Germline V lookup: CDR1 SGHTA, CDR2 FQGTGA. This CDR3 contains 15 residues. The CDR3 DNA reads TGTGCCAGCAGCCCAGAGGGGGGGGCTAGGAATGAGCAGTTCTTC. It is translated as CASSPEGGARNEQFF.

Concerning this clonotype itself: Its ends do not fully match the called genes, so a read error is possible. The V call is TRBV5-4, the J call TRBJ2-1; D is ambiguous. This CDR3 has 11 residues. CDR1 is SGHNT, CDR2 YYREEE, per germline (reference sequence). The CDR3 coding sequence is TGTGCCAGCAGCTCCAACAATGAGCAGTTCTTC. This gives the protein CASSSNNEQFF. Looking up the rest from reference TRBV5-4 and TRBJ2-1 gives the full variable domain: ETGVTQSPTHLIKTRGQQVTLRCSSQSGHNTVSWYQQALGQGPQFIFQYYREEENGRGNFPPRFSGLQFPNYSSELNVNALELDDSALYLCASSSNNEQFFGPGTRLTVL.

This clonotype was observed a handful of times. The rearrangement uses TRBV29-1 and TRBJ2-1; D tentatively reads TRBD1 or TRBD2 (5 bases each). The CDR3 runs 14 residues. The germline V and J ends were trimmed by 7 bases and 6 bases, with 19 bases remaining between them. Per the germline V gene, CDR1 is SQVTM and CDR2 is ANQGSEA. CDR3 DNA sequence: TGCAGCGCCGAAAGTAGGGTGGGGGTCAATGAGCAGTTCTTC. The encoded protein is CSAESRVGVNEQFF.

This rearrangement joins TRBV6-2 or TRBV6-3 to TRBJ2-7; D gene ambiguous. The germline CDR1 and CDR2 sequences are MNHEY and SVGEGT. This CDR3 has 13 residues. Trimming pared 2 bases from V and 2 bases from J, leaving 7 bases between. The CDR3 loop reads CASSYTMAYEQYF. The CDR3 DNA reads TGTGCCAGCAGTTACACGATGGCCTACGAGCAGTACTTC.

The rearrangement uses TRBV4-2 and TRBJ1-2, with 7 bases fitting TRBD1. V dropped 3 bases and J dropped 4; count of bases not matched to a gene: 2. The length of the CDR3 is 13 residues. CDR1 is LGHNA, CDR2 YNFKEQ, per germline. The DNA for the CDR3 is TGTGCCAGCAGCCAGTCAGGGGGCTATGGCTACACCTTC. It encodes CASSQSGGYGYTF.

The chain has TRBV20-1 and TRBJ2-1; a weak D match, TRBD2 (6 bases). The germline V gene encodes CDR1 DFQATT and CDR2 SNEGSKA (reference sequence). There are 12 residues in the CDR3. The CDR3 region is CGTRGASNEQFF. The CDR3 nucleotides read TGCGGGACTCGCGGGGCAAGCAATGAGCAGTTCTTC.

The chain recombines TRBV11-2 with TRBJ2-1, with D unclear. V was trimmed by 3 bases and J by 7 bases, leaving 4 bases between them. The CDR3 has 11 amino acids. CDR1 is SGHAT and CDR2 is FQNNGV in the germline V gene. The CDR3 region has the DNA TGTGCCAGCAGCTTTATTAATGAGCAGTTCTTC. Protein: CASSFINEQFF.

This clonotype was seen a handful of times. The rearrangement links TRBV7-9 to TRBJ2-7, with D hard to call. V lost 5 bases and J 3 bases, leaving 11 bases between the germline ends. Germline-derived CDR1 and CDR2 are SEHNR and FQNEAQ (reference sequence). This CDR3 spans 13 amino acids. CDR3 nucleotides: TGTGCCAGCAGCCGACCGGACGGCTACGAGCAGTACTTC. It codes for CASSRPDGYEQYF.

The gene calls are TRBV12-3 or TRBV12-4 and TRBJ2-7, with D uncertain. With 4 bases removed from V and 2 bases from J, the gap between germline ends came to 9 bases. The CDR3 runs to 13 residues. The DNA of the CDR3 is TGTGCCAGCAGTTGGACGGTCACCTACGAGCAGTACTTC. It is translated as CASSWTVTYEQYF.